A selection of T cell receptor beta chains follows, all from one sample in a study of control samples from healthy donors and cancer patients. Using immunoSEQ multiplex PCR, the repertoire was profiled, and TCRdb retains in-frame clones only, with some absent. Counted here are 150,000 to 190,000 clones, 93% occurring once; the ten biggest clones make up about 2.4%. The sequenced material came from blood. These receptors were collected from a man aged 50 to 60 in good health. The CDR3 runs from the conserved cysteine through the conserved F or W. The order of the fields is CDR3 protein, CDR3 DNA, V gene, J gene, D gene, CDR3 length, clone size. D genes are given only for firm matches. Only some rows state a clone size, as once, few, many or a class for expanded clones.

CDR3 protein: CASSKLAAGEQYF
CDR3 DNA: TGTGCCAGTAGCAAACTAGCGGCCGGAGAGCAGTACTTC
V gene: TRBV19
J gene: TRBJ2-7
D gene: TRBD2
CDR3 length: 13
clone size: NA

CDR3 protein: CASSDRTSGPTGELFF
CDR3 DNA: TGCGCCAGCAGCGACCGGACTAGCGGTCCCACCGGGGAGCTGTTTTTT
V gene: TRBV4-1
J gene: TRBJ2-2
D gene: TRBD2
CDR3 length: 16
clone size: once

CDR3 protein: CASSLGTGGRYGYTF
CDR3 DNA: TGTGCCAGCAGCCTCGGGACAGGGGGGAGATATGGCTACACCTTC
V gene: TRBV6-5
J gene: TRBJ1-2
D gene: TRBD1
CDR3 length: 15
clone size: NA

CDR3 protein: CASSVVSSYNEQFF
CDR3 DNA: TGTGCCAGCAGCGTAGTTAGCTCCTACAATGAGCAGTTCTTC
V gene: TRBV9
J gene: TRBJ2-1
D gene: NA
CDR3 length: 14
clone size: NA

CDR3 protein: CASSTQNQPQHF
CDR3 DNA: TGTGCCAGCTCAACCCAAAATCAGCCCCAGCATTTT
V gene: TRBV27
J gene: TRBJ1-5
D gene: NA
CDR3 length: 12
clone size: NA

CDR3 protein: CASSQEGLAGDEQYF
CDR3 DNA: TGCGCCAGCAGCCAAGAAGGACTAGCGGGAGACGAGCAGTACTTC
V gene: TRBV4-1
J gene: TRBJ2-7
D gene: TRBD2
CDR3 length: 15
clone size: NA

CDR3 protein: CASSLSWVSPLHF
CDR3 DNA: TGTGCCAGCAGTTTATCGTGGGTTTCACCCCTCCACTTT
V gene: TRBV27
J gene: TRBJ1-6
D gene: NA
CDR3 length: 13
clone size: NA

CDR3 protein: CSVEDPQLDSSGNTIYF
CDR3 DNA: TGCAGCGTTGAAGATCCGCAGCTGGATTCCTCTGGAAACACCATATATTTT
V gene: TRBV29-1
J gene: TRBJ1-3
D gene: NA
CDR3 length: 17
clone size: NA

CDR3 protein: CASSFDRTGELFF
CDR3 DNA: TGTGCCAGCAGCTTCGACCGTACCGGGGAGCTGTTTTTT
V gene: TRBV5-5
J gene: TRBJ2-2
D gene: NA
CDR3 length: 13
clone size: NA

CDR3 protein: CASSGLGGAISGANVLTF
CDR3 DNA: TGTGCCAGCAGTGGCTTGGGGGGGGCTATCTCTGGGGCCAACGTCCTGACTTTC
V gene: TRBV6-1
J gene: TRBJ2-6
D gene: NA
CDR3 length: 18
clone size: NA

CDR3 protein: CASSLSHSYEQYF
CDR3 DNA: TGTGCCAGCAGTTTATCACACAGCTACGAGCAGTACTTC
V gene: TRBV12-3/TRBV12-4
J gene: TRBJ2-7
D gene: NA
CDR3 length: 13
clone size: once

CDR3 protein: CASSPSRGTNEKLFF
CDR3 DNA: TGTGCCAGCAGCCCCTCCCGGGGCACTAATGAAAAACTGTTTTTT
V gene: TRBV7-9
J gene: TRBJ1-4
D gene: NA
CDR3 length: 15
clone size: few

CDR3 protein: CASSSPTGHNEKLFF
CDR3 DNA: TGTGCCAGCAGCTCACCGACAGGGCATAATGAAAAACTGTTTTTT
V gene: TRBV7-9
J gene: TRBJ1-4
D gene: TRBD1
CDR3 length: 15
clone size: NA

CDR3 protein: CAWSAGLNYGYTF
CDR3 DNA: TGTGCCTGGAGTGCAGGGCTAAACTATGGCTACACCTTC
V gene: TRBV30
J gene: TRBJ1-2
D gene: NA
CDR3 length: 13
clone size: NA

CDR3 protein: CASSLSDAGADTQYF
CDR3 DNA: TGTGCCAGCAGCCTATCTGACGCGGGAGCAGATACGCAGTATTTT
V gene: TRBV6-5
J gene: TRBJ2-3
D gene: TRBD2
CDR3 length: 15
clone size: NA

CDR3 protein: CASSESGTGGVETQYF
CDR3 DNA: TGTGCCAGCAGTGAATCCGGGACGGGAGGAGTTGAGACCCAGTACTTC
V gene: TRBV25-1
J gene: TRBJ2-5
D gene: TRBD2
CDR3 length: 16
clone size: NA

CDR3 protein: CATGVDPYSYEQYF
CDR3 DNA: TGCGCCACCGGGGTCGATCCGTACTCCTACGAGCAGTACTTC
V gene: TRBV5-1
J gene: TRBJ2-7
D gene: NA
CDR3 length: 14
clone size: NA

CDR3 protein: CASSQSPLRRCGAGELFF
CDR3 DNA: TGCGCCAGCAGTCAATCCCCCCTTAGACGCTGCGGGGCCGGGGAGCTGTTTTTT
V gene: TRBV23-1
J gene: TRBJ2-2
D gene: NA
CDR3 length: 18
clone size: once

CDR3 protein: CASSGGQGYGYTF
CDR3 DNA: TGTGCCAGCAGTGGGGGACAGGGCTATGGCTACACCTTC
V gene: TRBV28
J gene: TRBJ1-2
D gene: TRBD1
CDR3 length: 13
clone size: NA

CDR3 protein: CASSLLGTGGNEKLFF
CDR3 DNA: TGTGCCAGCAGTTTATTGGGGACAGGGGGCAATGAAAAACTGTTTTTT
V gene: TRBV27
J gene: TRBJ1-4
D gene: TRBD1
CDR3 length: 16
clone size: NA

CDR3 protein: CASSLQGGKNTEAFF
CDR3 DNA: TGTGCCAGCAGCCTACAGGGAGGTAAGAACACTGAAGCTTTCTTT
V gene: TRBV7-9
J gene: TRBJ1-1
D gene: NA
CDR3 length: 15
clone size: NA

CDR3 protein: CASSFSPPGGWEETQYF
CDR3 DNA: TGTGCCAGCAGCTTCAGTCCGCCAGGGGGATGGGAAGAGACCCAGTACTTC
V gene: TRBV27
J gene: TRBJ2-5
D gene: TRBD1
CDR3 length: 17
clone size: NA

CDR3 protein: CASSMRADTGELFF
CDR3 DNA: TGTGCCAGTAGTATGAGGGCCGATACTGGGGAGCTGTTTTTT
V gene: TRBV19
J gene: TRBJ2-2
D gene: NA
CDR3 length: 14
clone size: NA

CDR3 protein: CASSQGTGGVWAFF
CDR3 DNA: TGTGCCAGCAGCCAGGGGACAGGGGGAGTTTGGGCTTTCTTT
V gene: TRBV3-1/TRBV3-2
J gene: TRBJ1-1
D gene: TRBD1
CDR3 length: 14
clone size: NA

CDR3 protein: CATHGRLAGGLNIQYF
CDR3 DNA: TGTGCCACTCACGGTCGTCTAGCGGGAGGATTAAACATTCAGTACTTC
V gene: TRBV19
J gene: TRBJ2-4
D gene: TRBD2
CDR3 length: 16
clone size: NA

CDR3 protein: CATSRDLAGYEQYF
CDR3 DNA: TGTGCCACCAGCAGAGACCTAGCGGGCTACGAGCAGTACTTC
V gene: TRBV15
J gene: TRBJ2-7
D gene: TRBD2
CDR3 length: 14
clone size: NA

CDR3 protein: CASSLQASSGNTIYF
CDR3 DNA: TGTGCCAGCAGCTTACAGGCGAGCTCTGGAAACACCATATATTTT
V gene: TRBV13
J gene: TRBJ1-3
D gene: NA
CDR3 length: 15
clone size: NA

CDR3 protein: CASSPTGASYEQYF
CDR3 DNA: TGTGCCAGCAGCCCGACAGGGGCCAGCTACGAGCAGTACTTC
V gene: TRBV5-5
J gene: TRBJ2-7
D gene: TRBD1
CDR3 length: 14
clone size: NA

CDR3 protein: CASSLDGGEETQYF
CDR3 DNA: TGTGCCAGCAGTCTAGACGGGGGGGAAGAGACCCAGTACTTC
V gene: TRBV11-3
J gene: TRBJ2-5
D gene: TRBD2
CDR3 length: 14
clone size: NA

CDR3 protein: CASSLHNGNYEQYF
CDR3 DNA: TGTGCCAGCAGTTTACACAACGGTAACTACGAGCAGTACTTC
V gene: TRBV28
J gene: TRBJ2-7
D gene: NA
CDR3 length: 14
clone size: NA

CDR3 protein: CASSRVPDSPLHF
CDR3 DNA: TGTGCCAGCAGTCGGGTCCCTGACTCACCCCTCCACTTT
V gene: TRBV12-3/TRBV12-4
J gene: TRBJ1-6
D gene: NA
CDR3 length: 13
clone size: NA